This paragraph reports one T cell receptor beta chain. The target antigen is unknown. The V end was cut by 4 bases, the J end by 0 bases, with 7 bases between. Germline CDR1 is MNHEY and CDR2 is SMNVEV (reference sequence). CDR3 size: 13 residues. Peptide-pool stimulation followed by sequencing identified expanded antigen-specific CD4+ clonotypes in the ViraFEST assay. Upon completion of roughly ten days in culture, CD4+ T cells were isolated. The data stem from a study of vaccination effects on CD4 cells after COVID-19. Study as a whole: Each person got two doses of an mRNA SARS-CoV-2 vaccine, BNT162b2 or mRNA-1273.

General study results and limits: Convalescent patients were few in the study, and early post-infection timepoints were absent. Clones of infection and vaccine origin contracted markedly late after vaccination.

Sequenced by immunoSEQ multiplex PCR; TCRdb stores in-frame clones only, minus some. The data show tens of thousands of clones, with roughly two thirds seen just once and around 28% held by the top ten. The rearrangement links TRBV27 to TRBJ2-7; D uncertain. Sequenced material: CD4+ T cells from PBMCs cultured with HCoV-229E spike peptides, taken before COVID-19 vaccination. The TCR comes from a human donor who received a COVID-19 vaccine. The CDR3 here is CASSYRRSYEQYF. CDR3 DNA: TGTGCCAGCAGTTATCGACGCTCCTACGAGCAGTACTTC.